This T cell receptor beta chain was sequenced in a study of cytomegalovirus exposure and HLA in healthy donors. PCR was performed using 60 Vbeta and 13 Jbeta primers. Clones were sequenced by immunoSEQ multiplex PCR, and TCRdb holds only the in-frame ones, with some missing. The sample includes approximately 130,000 clones, around four fifths of them seen just once. The sample comprised PBMCs. The receptor was isolated from a woman in her 40s in good health and CMV-seropositive.

The CDR3 loop is CASGTGTGSYEQYF. As DNA, the CDR3 is TGTGCCAGCGGCACCGGGACAGGGTCGTACGAGCAGTACTTC. V usage is TRBV28 and J usage is TRBJ2-7; 9 bases align to TRBD1. V lost 8 bases and J lost 4; bases outside the gene matches: 9. Germline V gene data show CDR1 as MDHEN and CDR2 as SYDVKM. The CDR3 runs 14 residues.